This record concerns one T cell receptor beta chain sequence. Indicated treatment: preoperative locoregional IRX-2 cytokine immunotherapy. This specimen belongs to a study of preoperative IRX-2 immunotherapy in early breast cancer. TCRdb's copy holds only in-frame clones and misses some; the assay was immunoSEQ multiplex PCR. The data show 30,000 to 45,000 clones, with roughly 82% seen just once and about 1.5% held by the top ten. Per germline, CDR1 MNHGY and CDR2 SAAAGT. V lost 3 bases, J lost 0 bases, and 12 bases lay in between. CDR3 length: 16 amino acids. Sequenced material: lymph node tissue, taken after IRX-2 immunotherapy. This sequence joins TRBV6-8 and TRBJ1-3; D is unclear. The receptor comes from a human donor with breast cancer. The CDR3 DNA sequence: TGTGCCAGCAGTTATATTGGGAGAACCTCTGGAAACACCATATATTTT. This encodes CASSYIGRTSGNTIYF.